This TCR beta chain was observed in a study of blood T cells in healthy people across ages. It was with a sample-barcoded 5' primer and a J-beta primer mix that a second PCR of roughly 7 to 12 cycles was run. Using its own MiXCR run on the 5' RACE reads, TCRdb lists one record per CDR3 protein. The sample consists of under 950,000 distinct CDR3 sequences, about 20% of them appearing once. Germline assignment: CDR1 LNHDA and CDR2 SQIVND (reference sequence). CDR3 size: 20 residues. V was pared by 6 bases and J by 0 bases, with 13 bases of the junction left unmatched. The chain recombines TRBV19 with TRBJ2-1; 14 bases line up with TRBD2. Sequencing was done on a sample of blood. The TCR sequence derives from a man in his 70s in good health. The CDR3 DNA reads TGTGCCAGTAGCCCCCCCGGGGGACTAGCGGGAGTTCTCTCCTACAATGAGCAGTTCTTC. Translating gives CASSPPGGLAGVLSYNEQFF. The whole variable domain, filled in from reference TRBV19 and TRBJ2-1, reads DGGITQSPKYLFRKEGQNVTLSCEQNLNHDAMYWYRQDPGQGLRLIYYSQIVNDFQKGDIAEGYSVSREKKESFPLTVTSAQKNPTAFYLCASSPPGGLAGVLSYNEQFFGPGTRLTVL.